One and the same sample provided the 17 T cell receptor beta chains below, sequenced in a study of tumor-infiltrating lymphocytes in localized non-small cell lung cancer. Measured with immunoSEQ multiplex PCR; TCRdb has only the in-frame clones, and not every one. This sample has approximately 12,000 clones; about four fifths occur once, and the top ten carry approximately 4.2%. Sequenced input: lung tumor tissue. All receptors come from a human donor with non-small cell lung cancer.

The rearrangement links TRBV7-6 to TRBJ2-2, with TRBD1 matching 7 bases. Germline CDR1 SGHVS, CDR2 FNYEAQ. This CDR3 is built from 13 residues. With 3 bases clipped from V and 8 bases from J, the junction kept 3 bases outside the gene matches. The CDR3 DNA reads as TGTGCCAGCAGCTTTACAGGGGTTGGGGAGCTGTTTTTT. It encodes CASSFTGVGELFF.

V usage is TRBV4-2 and J usage is TRBJ2-3; 12 bases fit TRBD2. CDR3 length: 16 residues. Unmatched junction bases numbered 3, after V lost 5 bases and J lost 0 bases. The germline V gene encodes CDR1 LGHNA and CDR2 YNFKEQ. The CDR3 DNA sequence: TGTGCCAGCAGCGGACTAGCGGGGAGTAGCACAGATACGCAGTATTTT. Protein product: CASSGLAGSSTDTQYF.

V and J are TRBV5-1 and TRBJ2-2; D is possibly TRBD1 (6 bases). Germline values: CDR1 SGHRS, CDR2 YFSETQ. There are 15 residues in the CDR3. Trimming took 3 bases from V and 6 from J, leaving 15 bases between them. The CDR3 DNA sequence: TGCGCCAGCAGCTCAGGACAGAGGAATGCCGGGGAGCTGTTTTTT. Translation gives CASSSGQRNAGELFF.

J is TRBJ1-1 and V is TRBV27, with D tentatively TRBD1 (5 bases). V was clipped by 5 bases and J by 2 bases, with 15 bases between them. The length of the CDR3 is 15 residues. The germline gives CDR1 MNHEY, CDR2 SMNVEV (reference sequence). The CDR3 spells CASSPLQGTNTEAFF. The CDR3 DNA reads TGTGCCAGCAGTCCCCTCCAGGGCACCAACACTGAAGCTTTCTTT.

The chain has TRBV6-5 and TRBJ1-1; D unresolved. Germline V lookup: CDR1 MNHEY, CDR2 SVGAGI. The V and J ends lost 5 bases and 7 bases respectively, with 11 bases between them. The CDR3 spans 12 residues. CDR3 nucleotide sequence: TGTGCCAGCAGTCGGCTTACTAGTGAAGCTTTCTTT. Translating it yields CASSRLTSEAFF.

The chain couples TRBV5-1 to TRBJ2-3; D remains ambiguous. The V end lost 2 bases, the J end lost 2 bases, and 12 bases lay between the germline ends. The germline V gene encodes CDR1 SGHRS and CDR2 YFSETQ. The CDR3 runs to 15 residues. The CDR3 coding sequence is TGCGCCAGCAGCTTAGACGGCATCTACACAGATACGCAGTATTTT. The encoded protein is CASSLDGIYTDTQYF. The full variable domain, completed using reference TRBV5-1 and TRBJ2-3, is KAGVTQTPRYLIKTRGQQVTLSCSPISGHRSVSWYQQTPGQGLQFLFEYFSETQRNKGNFPGRFSGRQFSNSRSEMNVSTLELGDSALYLCASSLDGIYTDTQYFGPGTRLTVL.

The chain joins TRBV5-1 to TRBJ2-5; no clear D. In germline, CDR1 is SGHRS, CDR2 YFSETQ. Trimming pared 3 bases from V and 1 base from J, leaving 1 base between. The CDR3 is 11 amino acids. The CDR3 DNA reads as TGCGCCAGCAGCTCCCAAGAGACCCAGTACTTC. Its translation: CASSSQETQYF.

This clone was seen once. The CDR3 nucleotides read TGTGCCAGCAAAAAACCGGGACGATACTCTGGAAACACCATATATTTT. It translates to CASKKPGRYSGNTIYF. V is TRBV28 and J is TRBJ1-3; D perhaps matches TRBD1 (5 bases). The CDR3 extends over 16 amino acids. Germline-derived CDR1 and CDR2 are MDHEN and SYDVKM. The germline V and J ends were trimmed by 7 bases and 0 bases, with 16 bases remaining between them.

V is TRBV7-2 and J is TRBJ1-6; unclear D gene. The V and J ends lost 5 bases and 13 bases respectively, with 12 bases between them. Germline loops: CDR1 SGHTA, CDR2 FQGNSA. This CDR3 is 12 amino acids long. CDR3 in DNA: TGTGCCAGCAGCCTTACCCCTGGGCCCCTCCACTTT. The encoded protein is CASSLTPGPLHF.

The chain couples TRBV5-5 to TRBJ2-5; D gene ambiguous. Germline CDR1 and CDR2: SGHKS and YYEKEE (reference sequence). The length of the CDR3 is 13 residues. V dropped 0 bases and J dropped 2 bases, with 5 bases sitting between them. The DNA for the CDR3 is TGTGCCAGCAGCTTGGTCGGGCAAGAGACCCAGTACTTC. Its protein is CASSLVGQETQYF. Supplemented by reference TRBV5-5 and TRBJ2-5, the full variable domain reads DAGVTQSPTHLIKTRGQQVTLRCSPISGHKSVSWYQQVLGQGPQFIFQYYEKEERGRGNFPDRFSARQFPNYSSELNVNALLLGDSALYLCASSLVGQETQYFGPGTRLLVL.

The V call is TRBV6-5, the J call TRBJ1-2; 8 bases are shared with TRBD1. From germline, CDR1 is MNHEY and CDR2 SVGAGI. V shed 6 bases, J shed 8 bases, and the junction held 11 bases outside the gene matches. The CDR3 is 14 residues long. In DNA, the CDR3 is TGTGCCAGCAGACCCTGGACAGGGACATTCGGCTACACCTTC. This translates into CASRPWTGTFGYTF.

In this sample, this clone is large. The V call is TRBV7-2, the J call TRBJ1-2; D ambiguous. There are 14 residues in the CDR3. V was shortened by 1 base and J by 8 bases, with 14 bases between the two germline ends. CDR1 SGHTA and CDR2 FQGNSA come from the germline V gene. This CDR3 reads CASSLGGASRGYTF. Written as DNA, the CDR3 is TGTGCCAGCAGCTTAGGAGGCGCGTCGAGGGGCTACACCTTC.

The chain combines TRBV5-6 with TRBJ2-1; D tentatively fits TRBD1 or TRBD2 (5 bases each). This CDR3 comprises 11 residues. CDR1 and CDR2 from the germline V gene are SGHDT and YYEEEE. V was shortened by 6 bases and J by 12 bases, with 13 bases between the two germline ends. The CDR3, as DNA: TGTGCCAGCACCCGCGAGGGGTGGCAGTTCTTC. As protein: CASTREGWQFF.

The V and J genes are TRBV9 and TRBJ1-3; 7 bases are shared with TRBD1. Germline V gene sequence: CDR1 SGDLS, CDR2 YYNGEE. CDR3 size: 16 residues. V shed 3 bases, J shed 4 bases, and the junction held 10 bases outside the gene matches. CDR3 nucleotides: TGTGCCAGCAGCGGAGAGTCCGGGACAGAAGGAAACACCATATATTTT. This translates into CASSGESGTEGNTIYF.

The J gene is TRBJ2-1, the V gene TRBV7-9, with 7 bases that match TRBD2. CDR3 length: 14 residues. Germline lookup yields CDR1 SEHNR and CDR2 FQNEAQ (reference sequence). Trimming removed 7 bases from V and 6 bases from J; junction bases left unmatched: 9. CDR3 DNA: TGTGCCAGCAAAGAAGCGGGACTTTCCAATGAGCAGTTCTTC. This codes for CASKEAGLSNEQFF.

This clone has just a few counts. This chain joins TRBV2 and TRBJ2-3, with 11 nucleotides matching TRBD2. Per the germline V gene, CDR1 is SNHLY and CDR2 is FYNNEI. The CDR3 length is 17 residues. V shed 7 bases and J 0 bases; nucleotides not matched to a gene: 9. The CDR3 protein is CASTGLAETPSTDTQYF. In nucleotides, the CDR3 is TGTGCCAGCACGGGACTAGCGGAGACCCCTAGCACAGATACGCAGTATTTT.

The chain's CDR3 is CASSEDRAISYSPLHF. The DNA for the CDR3 is TGTGCCAGCAGCGAGGACAGGGCAATTAGTTATTCACCCCTCCACTTT. This sequence joins TRBV11-2 and TRBJ1-6; 8 bases agree with TRBD1. Germline loops: CDR1 SGHAT, CDR2 FQNNGV. The CDR3 is made up of 16 amino acids. The J segment lost 8 bases and the V segment lost 5 bases, leaving 11 bases of the junction unmatched.